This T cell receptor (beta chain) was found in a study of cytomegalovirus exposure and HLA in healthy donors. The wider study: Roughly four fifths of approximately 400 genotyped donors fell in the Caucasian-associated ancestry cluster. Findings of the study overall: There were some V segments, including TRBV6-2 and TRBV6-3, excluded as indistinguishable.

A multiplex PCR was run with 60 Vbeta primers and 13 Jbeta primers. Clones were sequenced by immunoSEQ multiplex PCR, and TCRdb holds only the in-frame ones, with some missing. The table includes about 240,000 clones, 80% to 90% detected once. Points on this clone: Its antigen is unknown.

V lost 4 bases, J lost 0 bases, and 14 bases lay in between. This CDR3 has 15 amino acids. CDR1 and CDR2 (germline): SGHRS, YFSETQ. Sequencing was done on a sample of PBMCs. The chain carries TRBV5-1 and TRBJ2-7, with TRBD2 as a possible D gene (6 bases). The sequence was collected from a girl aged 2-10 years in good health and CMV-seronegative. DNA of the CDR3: TGCGCCAGCAGCCGGGAGACGGTGAGCTCCTACGAGCAGTACTTC. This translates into CASSRETVSSYEQYF.